The rows below give T cell receptor beta chains drawn from one sample of a study of CD8 T cells in Susac syndrome. Via MiXCR, TCRdb re-called the immunoSEQ multiplex PCR reads, giving one row per CDR3 protein. Here the sample spans about 300,000 distinct CDR3 sequences, around 89% being singletons. The material sequenced was CD8+ T cells from PBMCs. The receptors were gathered from a human donor with multiple sclerosis. The conserved cysteine and the conserved F or W are not part of the CDR3 here. A D gene is named only where the DNA matches it firmly.

j_call d_call v_call cdr3_aa
TRBJ1-1 NA TRBV6-5 ASRMTTVIAEAF
TRBJ2-5 NA TRBV12-3/TRBV12-4 ASSRAQETQY
TRBJ1-1 NA TRBV6-6 ASSYDGENTEAF
TRBJ2-3 NA TRBV12-3/TRBV12-4 ASSFLEGRGGDTQY
TRBJ1-2 TRBD1 TRBV7-9 ASSLSGTDIYGYT
TRBJ2-3 NA TRBV20-1 SARWRGTDTQY
TRBJ2-1 TRBD2 TRBV7-9 ASSLGGAGRDNEQF
TRBJ2-3 NA TRBV28 ASSTPPRAGTDTQY
TRBJ2-1 NA TRBV27 ASSLRGFQGHNEQF
TRBJ2-1 NA TRBV5-1 ASRYRPQRDNNEQF
TRBJ2-1 NA TRBV9 ASSVGGRYEQF
TRBJ1-1 NA TRBV6-5 ASSSASVNTEAF
TRBJ2-2 NA TRBV2 ASSQQGSDTGELF
TRBJ2-7 TRBD1 TRBV20-1 SASHLGTGSGEQY
TRBJ2-1 TRBD2 TRBV19 ASTDSGMDEHF
TRBJ2-6 NA TRBV19 ASSFNGANVLT
TRBJ2-7 NA TRBV4-1 ASSQGGSLGEQY